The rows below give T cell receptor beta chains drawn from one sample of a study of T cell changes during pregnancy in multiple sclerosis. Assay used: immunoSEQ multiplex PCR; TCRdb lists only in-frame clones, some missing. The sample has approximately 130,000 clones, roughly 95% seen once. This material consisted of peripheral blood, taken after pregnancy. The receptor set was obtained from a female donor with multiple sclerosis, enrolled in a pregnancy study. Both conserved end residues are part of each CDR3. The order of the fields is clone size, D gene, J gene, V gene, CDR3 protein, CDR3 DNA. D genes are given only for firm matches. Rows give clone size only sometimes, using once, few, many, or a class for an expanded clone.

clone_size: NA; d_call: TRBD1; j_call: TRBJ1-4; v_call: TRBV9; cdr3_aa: CASSPRQGVDQKLFF; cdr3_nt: TGTGCCAGCAGCCCAAGACAGGGGGTAGATCAAAAACTGTTTTTT
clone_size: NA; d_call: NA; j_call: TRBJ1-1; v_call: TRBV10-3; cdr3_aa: CAISVRGGANTEAFF; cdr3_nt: TGTGCCATCAGTGTGAGGGGGGGAGCGAACACTGAAGCTTTCTTT
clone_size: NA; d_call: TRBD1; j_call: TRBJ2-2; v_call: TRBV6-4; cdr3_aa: CASRTPRTGGAVYTGELFF; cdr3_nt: TGTGCCAGCAGGACACCCCGGACAGGGGGCGCGGTATACACCGGGGAGCTGTTTTTT
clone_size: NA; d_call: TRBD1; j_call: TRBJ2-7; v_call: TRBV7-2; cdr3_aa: CASTTSGQGSHEQYF; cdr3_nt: TGTGCCAGCACAACCTCGGGACAGGGTTCCCACGAGCAGTACTTC
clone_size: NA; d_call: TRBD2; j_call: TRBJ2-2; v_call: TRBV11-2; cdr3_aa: CASSLALALSGELFF; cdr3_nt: TGTGCCAGCAGCTTAGCACTAGCGTTATCCGGGGAGCTGTTTTTT
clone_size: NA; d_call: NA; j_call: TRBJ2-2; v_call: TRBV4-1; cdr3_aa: CASSQATAPPPNTGELFF; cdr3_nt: TGCGCCAGCAGCCAAGCGACAGCTCCCCCGCCTAACACCGGGGAGCTGTTTTTT
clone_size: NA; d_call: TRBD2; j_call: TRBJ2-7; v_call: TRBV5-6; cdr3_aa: CASSLVLGTSGTYEQYF; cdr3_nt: TGTGCCAGCAGCTTGGTCCTCGGGACTAGCGGGACCTACGAGCAGTACTTC
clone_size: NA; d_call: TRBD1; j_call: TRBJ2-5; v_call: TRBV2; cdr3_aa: CASRLGTGVQGTQYF; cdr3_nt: TGTGCCAGCAGGCTCGGGACAGGGGTTCAAGGGACCCAGTACTTC
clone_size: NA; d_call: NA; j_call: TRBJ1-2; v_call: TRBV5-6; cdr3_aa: CASSYYRVRANYGYTF; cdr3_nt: TGTGCCAGCAGCTACTACAGGGTCCGCGCAAACTATGGCTACACCTTC
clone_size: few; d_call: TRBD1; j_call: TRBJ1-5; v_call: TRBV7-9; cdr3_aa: CASSSTGVQPQHF; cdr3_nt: TGTGCCAGCAGCTCCACAGGGGTTCAGCCCCAGCATTTT
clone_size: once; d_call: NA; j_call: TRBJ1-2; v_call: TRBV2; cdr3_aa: CASSVWGDYGYTF; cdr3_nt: TGTGCCAGCAGTGTGTGGGGGGACTATGGCTACACCTTC
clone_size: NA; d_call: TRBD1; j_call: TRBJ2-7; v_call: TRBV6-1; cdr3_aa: CASSPYRDRSYEQYF; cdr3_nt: TGTGCCAGCAGTCCTTACCGGGACAGGTCGTACGAGCAGTACTTC
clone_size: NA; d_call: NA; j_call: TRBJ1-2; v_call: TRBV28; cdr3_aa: CASSLFGLDLGYGYTF; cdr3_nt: TGTGCCAGCAGTTTATTCGGACTGGACCTGGGTTATGGCTACACCTTC
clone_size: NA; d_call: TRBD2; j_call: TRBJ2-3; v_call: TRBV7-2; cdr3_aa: CASSRRGLASGDTQYF; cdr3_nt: TGTGCCAGCAGCCGACGCGGACTAGCGTCTGGAGATACGCAGTATTTT
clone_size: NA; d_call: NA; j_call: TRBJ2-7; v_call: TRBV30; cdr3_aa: CAWSSGGVFEQYF; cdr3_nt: TGTGCCTGGAGTTCCGGCGGGGTTTTCGAGCAGTACTTC
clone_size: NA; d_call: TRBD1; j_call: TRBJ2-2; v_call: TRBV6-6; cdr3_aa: CASSLQGMRNTGELFF; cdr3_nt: TGTGCCAGCAGCCTACAGGGGATGAGGAACACCGGGGAGCTGTTTTTT
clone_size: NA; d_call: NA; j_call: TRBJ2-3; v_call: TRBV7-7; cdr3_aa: CASSFGLTDTQYF; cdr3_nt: TGTGCTAGCAGCTTTGGCCTCACAGATACGCAGTATTTT
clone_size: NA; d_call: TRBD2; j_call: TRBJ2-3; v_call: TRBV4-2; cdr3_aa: CASSPGLAGGTDTQYF; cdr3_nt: TGTGCCAGCAGCCCTGGCCTAGCGGGAGGGACAGATACGCAGTATTTT
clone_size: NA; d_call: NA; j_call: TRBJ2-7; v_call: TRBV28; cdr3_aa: CASSQTGTHYEQYF; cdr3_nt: TGTGCCAGCAGTCAGACAGGGACTCACTACGAGCAGTACTTC
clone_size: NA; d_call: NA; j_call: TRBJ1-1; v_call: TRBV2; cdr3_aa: CASSRTGGTEAFF; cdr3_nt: TGTGCCAGCTCCCGAACGGGGGGTACTGAAGCTTTCTTT
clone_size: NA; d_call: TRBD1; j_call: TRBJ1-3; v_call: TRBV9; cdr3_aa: CASSVVPGGYSGNTIYF; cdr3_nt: TGTGCCAGCAGCGTAGTCCCAGGGGGGTACTCTGGAAACACCATATATTTT
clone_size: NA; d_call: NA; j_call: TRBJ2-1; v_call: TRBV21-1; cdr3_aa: CASSQPGLAGVNLRFF; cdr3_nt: TGTGCCAGCAGCCAGCCGGGACTAGCGGGAGTGAATTTGCGGTTCTTC
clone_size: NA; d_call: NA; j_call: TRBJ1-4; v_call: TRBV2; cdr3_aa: CASQANGEKLFF; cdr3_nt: TGTGCCAGCCAGGCCAATGGTGAAAAACTGTTTTTT
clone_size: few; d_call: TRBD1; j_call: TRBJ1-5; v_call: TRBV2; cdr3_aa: CASSEALRDRAYSNQPQHF; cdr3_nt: TGTGCCAGCAGTGAAGCGCTGAGGGACAGGGCTTATAGCAATCAGCCCCAGCATTTT
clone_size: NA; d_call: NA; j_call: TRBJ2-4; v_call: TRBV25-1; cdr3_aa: CASSNREWDKNIQYF; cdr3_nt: TGTGCCAGCAGTAACAGGGAGTGGGACAAAAACATTCAGTACTTC
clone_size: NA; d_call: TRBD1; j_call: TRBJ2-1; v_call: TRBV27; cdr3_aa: CASRDRGPYNEQFF; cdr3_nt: TGTGCCAGCAGGGACAGGGGACCTTACAATGAGCAGTTCTTC
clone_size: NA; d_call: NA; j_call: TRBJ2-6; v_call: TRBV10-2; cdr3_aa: CASSVRNTLSGANVLTF; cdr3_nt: TGCGCCAGCAGTGTCAGGAATACCCTCTCTGGGGCCAACGTCCTGACTTTC
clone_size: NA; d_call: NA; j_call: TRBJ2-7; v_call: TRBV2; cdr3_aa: CASTPARVYEQYF; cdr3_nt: TGTGCCAGTACGCCCGCCAGGGTCTACGAGCAGTACTTC
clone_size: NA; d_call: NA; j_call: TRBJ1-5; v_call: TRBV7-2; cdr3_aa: CASSLSSRSDQPQHF; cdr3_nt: TGTGCCAGCAGCCTGAGTTCCCGGAGTGATCAGCCCCAGCATTTT
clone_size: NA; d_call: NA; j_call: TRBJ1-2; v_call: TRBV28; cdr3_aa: CASSFWSGAYGYTF; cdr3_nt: TGTGCCAGCAGTTTCTGGTCAGGGGCCTATGGCTACACCTTC
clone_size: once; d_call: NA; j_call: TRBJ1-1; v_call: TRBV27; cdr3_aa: CASSFSPGTPKQTEAFF; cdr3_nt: TGTGCCAGCAGTTTCTCACCCGGGACTCCTAAGCAAACTGAAGCTTTCTTT
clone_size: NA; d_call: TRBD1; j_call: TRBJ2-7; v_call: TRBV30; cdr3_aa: CAWRVAVGTGSGEQYF; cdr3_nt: TGTGCCTGGAGGGTCGCCGTCGGGACAGGGAGCGGGGAGCAGTACTTC
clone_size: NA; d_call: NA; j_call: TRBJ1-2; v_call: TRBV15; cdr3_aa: CATSRGADYGYTF; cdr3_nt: TGTGCCACCAGCAGAGGCGCGGATTATGGCTACACCTTC
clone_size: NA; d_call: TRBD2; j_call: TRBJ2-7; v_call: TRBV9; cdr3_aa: CASSPSGLAGVPSYEQYF; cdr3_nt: TGTGCCAGCAGCCCATCGGGACTAGCGGGAGTTCCCTCCTACGAGCAGTACTTC
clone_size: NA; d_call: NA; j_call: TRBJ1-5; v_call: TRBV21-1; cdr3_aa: CASSKAETRNQPQHF; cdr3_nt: TGTGCCAGCAGCAAAGCAGAGACAAGGAATCAGCCCCAGCATTTT
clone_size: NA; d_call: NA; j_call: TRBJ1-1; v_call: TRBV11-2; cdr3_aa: CASQEDTEAFF; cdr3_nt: TGTGCCAGCCAAGAGGACACTGAAGCTTTCTTT
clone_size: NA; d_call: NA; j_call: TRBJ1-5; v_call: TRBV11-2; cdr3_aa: CASSLVGGSNQPQHF; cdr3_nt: TGTGCCAGCAGCTTAGTTGGGGGGAGCAATCAGCCCCAGCATTTT
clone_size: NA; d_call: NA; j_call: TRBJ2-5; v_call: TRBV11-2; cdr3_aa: CASSPRAGAETQYF; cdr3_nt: TGTGCCAGCAGTCCCCGGGCAGGGGCAGAGACCCAGTACTTC
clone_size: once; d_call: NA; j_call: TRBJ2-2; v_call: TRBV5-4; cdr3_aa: CASRPSGTGELFF; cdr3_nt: TGTGCCAGCAGACCAAGCGGCACCGGGGAGCTGTTTTTT
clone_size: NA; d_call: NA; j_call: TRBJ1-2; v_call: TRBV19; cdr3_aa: CASSSPGQLYGYTF; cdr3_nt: TGTGCCAGTAGTTCGCCGGGACAACTCTATGGCTACACCTTC